This is a list of T cell receptor beta chains from one sample in a study of blood T cell repertoires in COVID-19. Profiled with immunoSEQ multiplex PCR; TCRdb holds only in-frame clones, not every one. The sample holds 190,000 or so clones, just under 80% seen once. What was sequenced was peripheral blood. These receptors were obtained from a woman aged 80 or over with active or convalescent COVID-19. CDR3s include the opening cysteine and the closing phenylalanine or tryptophan. The order of the fields is clone size, D gene, J gene, V gene, CDR3 DNA, CDR3 protein. The D gene is left open where the match is weak. Not every row has a clone size; where given, it reads once, few, many or a size class.

size: .; D: .; J: TRBJ1-1; V: TRBV3-1/TRBV3-2; DNA: TGTGCCAGCAGCTATCAGTTTCCGACTGAAGCTTTCTTT; CDR3: CASSYQFPTEAFF
size: .; D: .; J: TRBJ1-5; V: TRBV19; DNA: TGTGCCAGTAACGGCGGACTTTATTTGGACAGCAATCAGCCCCAGCATTTT; CDR3: CASNGGLYLDSNQPQHF
size: .; D: TRBD2; J: TRBJ2-1; V: TRBV9; DNA: TGTGCCAGCAGCCTAAGCGGGGGGTGGTACAATGAGCAGTTCTTC; CDR3: CASSLSGGWYNEQFF
size: .; D: .; J: TRBJ2-1; V: TRBV9; DNA: TGTGCCAGCAGCGTTGACCAGACAGCCTACAATGAGCAGTTCTTC; CDR3: CASSVDQTAYNEQFF
size: .; D: .; J: TRBJ1-5; V: TRBV6-5; DNA: TGTGCCAGCAGTCCCTCTGGAGATCAGCCCCAGCATTTT; CDR3: CASSPSGDQPQHF
size: few; D: TRBD1; J: TRBJ2-1; V: TRBV10-3; DNA: TGTGCCATCAGCCCGGGACAGGTAAACAATGAGCAGTTCTTC; CDR3: CAISPGQVNNEQFF
size: few; D: .; J: TRBJ1-1; V: TRBV7-9; DNA: TGTGCCAGCAGCTTGGGCAGGGAAGCTTTCTTT; CDR3: CASSLGREAFF
size: .; D: .; J: TRBJ1-6; V: TRBV7-8; DNA: TGTGCCAGCAGCTTAGGGGGGGGAGGGGTTTCACCCCTCCACTTT; CDR3: CASSLGGGGVSPLHF
size: .; D: TRBD1; J: TRBJ1-1; V: TRBV6-5; DNA: TGTGCCAGTACAGGGGGGAGCACTGAAGCTTTCTTT; CDR3: CASTGGSTEAFF
size: .; D: .; J: TRBJ2-6; V: TRBV24-1; DNA: TGTGCCACCGCAGACAGCTCAGTTGGGGCCAACGTCCTGACTTTC; CDR3: CATADSSVGANVLTF
size: .; D: TRBD1; J: TRBJ1-2; V: TRBV19; DNA: TGTGCCAGTACCGAGGGACAGATCCTCTATGGCTACACCTTC; CDR3: CASTEGQILYGYTF
size: .; D: TRBD1; J: TRBJ2-7; V: TRBV28; DNA: TGTGCCAGCACTTGGACAGGTGGATTCGAGCAGTACTTC; CDR3: CASTWTGGFEQYF
size: .; D: TRBD2; J: TRBJ2-3; V: TRBV6-5; DNA: TGTGCCAGCAGGGCTAGCGGGGCCACAGATACGCAATATTTT; CDR3: CASRASGATDTQYF
size: .; D: .; J: TRBJ1-2; V: TRBV11-2; DNA: TGTGCCAGCAGCCCAAAGCTCCAGGTCTTCTCCTATGGCTACACCTTC; CDR3: CASSPKLQVFSYGYTF
size: .; D: TRBD1; J: TRBJ1-2; V: TRBV5-6; DNA: TGTGCCAGCAGCTTGGCTGCCGGGACAGGGGGCCCATTCACCTTC; CDR3: CASSLAAGTGGPFTF
size: .; D: .; J: TRBJ2-1; V: TRBV5-6; DNA: TGTGCCAGCAGCTTGGCTCTCTCCTACAATGAGCAGTTCTTC; CDR3: CASSLALSYNEQFF
size: .; D: TRBD1; J: TRBJ1-5; V: TRBV6-1; DNA: TGTGCCAGCAGTGAATGGGGACAGGGTCTGCCCTCCGAACAGCCCCAGCATTTT; CDR3: CASSEWGQGLPSEQPQHF
size: .; D: .; J: TRBJ1-1; V: TRBV6-6; DNA: TGTGCCAGCAGTTACCCCCAGGTATCTGAAGCTTTCTTT; CDR3: CASSYPQVSEAFF
size: .; D: TRBD2; J: TRBJ2-2; V: TRBV6-6; DNA: TGTGCCAGCAGTCCGAGGACTAGCGGGGGTTCGGGCACCGGGGAGCTGTTTTTT; CDR3: CASSPRTSGGSGTGELFF
size: .; D: .; J: TRBJ1-1; V: TRBV10-1; DNA: TGCGCCAGCAGTGAGACAGTTAACACTGAAGCTTTCTTT; CDR3: CASSETVNTEAFF
size: .; D: TRBD2; J: TRBJ2-3; V: TRBV7-8; DNA: TGTGCCAGCAGCGGGGGACTAGCGGGGGCCCGAAGGCTCACAGATACGCAGTATTTT; CDR3: CASSGGLAGARRLTDTQYF
size: .; D: .; J: TRBJ1-6; V: TRBV9; DNA: TGTGCCAGCAGCTTCCAGGGCTCGGATTCACCCCTCCACTTT; CDR3: CASSFQGSDSPLHF
size: .; D: TRBD1; J: TRBJ1-6; V: TRBV27; DNA: TGTGCCAGCAGCCCTACACCGGGACAGGGGGCCGGTTCACCCCTCCACTTT; CDR3: CASSPTPGQGAGSPLHF
size: .; D: .; J: TRBJ1-1; V: TRBV28; DNA: TGTGCCATCTCCCCGGACAGTAACACTGAAGCTTTCTTT; CDR3: CAISPDSNTEAFF
size: .; D: .; J: TRBJ2-2; V: TRBV10-3; DNA: TGTGCCATACAATCCGGGGGAGGCGGGGAGCTGTTTTTT; CDR3: CAIQSGGGGELFF
size: .; D: TRBD1; J: TRBJ2-1; V: TRBV9; DNA: TGTGCCAGCAGCGCGGGACAGGCAACCTACAATGAGCAGTTCTTC; CDR3: CASSAGQATYNEQFF
size: .; D: .; J: TRBJ1-1; V: TRBV18; DNA: TGTGCCAGCTCACCACCGCGACAGGTGAACACTGAAGCTTTCTTT; CDR3: CASSPPRQVNTEAFF
size: .; D: .; J: TRBJ1-4; V: TRBV5-4; DNA: TGTGCCAGCAGCATGGACAGCCTCAATGAAAAACTGTTTTTT; CDR3: CASSMDSLNEKLFF
size: .; D: TRBD2; J: TRBJ2-1; V: TRBV27; DNA: TGTGCCAGCAGTTACCTAGCGGGGGGAACATACAATGAGCAGTTCTTC; CDR3: CASSYLAGGTYNEQFF
size: few; D: .; J: TRBJ1-6; V: TRBV3-1/TRBV3-2; DNA: TGTGCCAGCAGCCACTGGGGGGGGGTCGGTTCACCCCTCCACTTT; CDR3: CASSHWGGVGSPLHF
size: .; D: .; J: TRBJ2-7; V: TRBV3-1/TRBV3-2; DNA: TGTGCCAGCAGCCCCACCTTGGGGCAGTTCATTAGGCGCCGCTACGAGCAGTACTTC; CDR3: CASSPTLGQFIRRRYEQYF
size: .; D: .; J: TRBJ2-7; V: TRBV27; DNA: TGTGCCAGCAGTTTATCGGAGCAGGGCCGTAGCGAGCAGTACTTC; CDR3: CASSLSEQGRSEQYF
size: .; D: .; J: TRBJ2-1; V: TRBV3-1/TRBV3-2; DNA: TGTGCCAGCAGCCATAGTTTCTATGAGCAGTTCTTC; CDR3: CASSHSFYEQFF
size: .; D: TRBD1; J: TRBJ2-7; V: TRBV5-5; DNA: TGTGCCAGCACGAATACCCAGGACAGGCGCACCTACGAGCAGTACTTC; CDR3: CASTNTQDRRTYEQYF
size: .; D: .; J: TRBJ1-1; V: TRBV5-1; DNA: TGCGCCAGCAGTGAGGTTGGAGCCCGCACTGAAGCTTTCTTT; CDR3: CASSEVGARTEAFF
size: .; D: TRBD1; J: TRBJ1-5; V: TRBV28; DNA: TGTGCCAGCAGGCCCCCGGGACAGGTTAGCAATCAGCCCCAGCATTTT; CDR3: CASRPPGQVSNQPQHF
size: .; D: .; J: TRBJ2-7; V: TRBV7-2; DNA: TGTGCCAGCAGCTTAGACCGGACAGCAGCCTACGAGCAGTACTTC; CDR3: CASSLDRTAAYEQYF
size: .; D: .; J: TRBJ1-2; V: TRBV29-1; DNA: TGCAGCGTTCTCAAAGCCGGCTCAGGGGAGTCCTATGGCTACACCTTC; CDR3: CSVLKAGSGESYGYTF
size: .; D: TRBD1; J: TRBJ2-5; V: TRBV6-1; DNA: TGTGCCAGCAGTGAAGAGACAGGGCGAGAGACCCAGTACTTC; CDR3: CASSEETGRETQYF
size: .; D: TRBD2; J: TRBJ2-3; V: TRBV5-1; DNA: TGCGCCAGCAGCCCGTCTGCGGGGGGAGGTACGCAGTATTTT; CDR3: CASSPSAGGGTQYF